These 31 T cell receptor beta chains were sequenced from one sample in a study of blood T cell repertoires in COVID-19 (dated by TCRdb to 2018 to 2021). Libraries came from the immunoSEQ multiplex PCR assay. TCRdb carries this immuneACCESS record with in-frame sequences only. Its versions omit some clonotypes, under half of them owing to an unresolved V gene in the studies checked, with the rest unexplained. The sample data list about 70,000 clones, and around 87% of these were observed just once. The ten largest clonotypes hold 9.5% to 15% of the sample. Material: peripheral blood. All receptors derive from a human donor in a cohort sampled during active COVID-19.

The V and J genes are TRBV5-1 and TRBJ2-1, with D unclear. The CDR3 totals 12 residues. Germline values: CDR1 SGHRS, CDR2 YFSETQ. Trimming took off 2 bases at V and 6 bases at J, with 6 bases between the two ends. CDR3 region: CASSFSGNEQFF. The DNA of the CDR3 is TGCGCCAGCAGCTTCTCCGGCAATGAGCAGTTCTTC.

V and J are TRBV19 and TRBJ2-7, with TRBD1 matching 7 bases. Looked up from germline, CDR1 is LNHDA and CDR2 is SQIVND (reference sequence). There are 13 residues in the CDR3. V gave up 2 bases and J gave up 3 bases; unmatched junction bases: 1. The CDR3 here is CASSITGDYEQYF. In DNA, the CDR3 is TGTGCCAGTAGTATAACAGGGGACTACGAGCAGTACTTC.

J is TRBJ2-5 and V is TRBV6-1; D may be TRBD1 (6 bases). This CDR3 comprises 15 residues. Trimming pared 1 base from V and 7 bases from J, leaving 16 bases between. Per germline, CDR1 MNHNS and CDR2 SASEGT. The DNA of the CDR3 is TGTGCCAGCAGTGAAGACAGGGCCTTTATGGGGACCCAGTACTTC. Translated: CASSEDRAFMGTQYF.

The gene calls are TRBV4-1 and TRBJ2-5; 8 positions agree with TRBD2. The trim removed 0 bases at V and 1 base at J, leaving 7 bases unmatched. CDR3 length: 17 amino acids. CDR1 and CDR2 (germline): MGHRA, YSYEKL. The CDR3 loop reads CASSQDPSGGLQETQYF. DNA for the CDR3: TGCGCCAGCAGCCAAGATCCAAGCGGGGGTCTCCAAGAGACCCAGTACTTC.

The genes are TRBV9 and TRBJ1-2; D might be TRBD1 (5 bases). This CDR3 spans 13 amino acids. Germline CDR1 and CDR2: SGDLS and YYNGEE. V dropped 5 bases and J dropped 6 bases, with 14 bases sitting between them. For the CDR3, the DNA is TGTGCCAGCAGGGCATCAGGGAACGATGGCTACACCTTC. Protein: CASRASGNDGYTF.

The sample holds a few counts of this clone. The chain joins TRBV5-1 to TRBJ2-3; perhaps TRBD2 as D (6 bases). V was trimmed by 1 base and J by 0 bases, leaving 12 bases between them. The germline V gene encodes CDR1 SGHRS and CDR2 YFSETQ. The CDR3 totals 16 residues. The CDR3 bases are TGCGCCAGCAGCTTGTTCCCGGGAGCCAGCACAGATACGCAGTATTTT. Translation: CASSLFPGASTDTQYF.

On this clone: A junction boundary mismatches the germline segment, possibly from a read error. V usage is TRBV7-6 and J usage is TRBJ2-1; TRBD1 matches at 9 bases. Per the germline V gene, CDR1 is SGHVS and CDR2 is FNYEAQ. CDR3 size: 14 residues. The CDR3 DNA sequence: TGTGCCAGCAGCCCGGGGGACAGGGTTGGTTCGGAGGTCTTC. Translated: CASSPGDRVGSEVF.

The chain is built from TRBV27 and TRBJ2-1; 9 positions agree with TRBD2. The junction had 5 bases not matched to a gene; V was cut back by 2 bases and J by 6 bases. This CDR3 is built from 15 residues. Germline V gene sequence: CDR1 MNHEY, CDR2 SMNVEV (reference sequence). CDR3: CASSLGLAGINEQFF. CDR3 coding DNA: TGTGCCAGCAGTTTAGGGCTAGCGGGGATCAATGAGCAGTTCTTC.

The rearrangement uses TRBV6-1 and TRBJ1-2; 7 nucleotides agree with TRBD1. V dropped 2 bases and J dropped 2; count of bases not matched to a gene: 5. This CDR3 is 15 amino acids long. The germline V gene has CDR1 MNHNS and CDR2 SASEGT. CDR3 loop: CASSEIYRGNYGYTF. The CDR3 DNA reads TGTGCCAGCAGTGAAATATACAGGGGAAACTATGGCTACACCTTC.

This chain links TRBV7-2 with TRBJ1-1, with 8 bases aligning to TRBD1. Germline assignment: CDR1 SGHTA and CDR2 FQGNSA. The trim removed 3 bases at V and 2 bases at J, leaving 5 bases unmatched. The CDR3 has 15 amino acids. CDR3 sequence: CASSLTGELNTEAFF. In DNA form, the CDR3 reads TGTGCCAGCAGCTTGACAGGGGAGTTAAACACTGAAGCTTTCTTT.

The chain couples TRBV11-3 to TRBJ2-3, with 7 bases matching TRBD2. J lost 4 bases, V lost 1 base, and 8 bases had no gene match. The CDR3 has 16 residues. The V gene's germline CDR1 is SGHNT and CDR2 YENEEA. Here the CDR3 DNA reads TGTGCCAGCAGCTTAGGAGGTGGCGGGGGAGCAGATACGCAGTATTTT. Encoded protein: CASSLGGGGGADTQYF.

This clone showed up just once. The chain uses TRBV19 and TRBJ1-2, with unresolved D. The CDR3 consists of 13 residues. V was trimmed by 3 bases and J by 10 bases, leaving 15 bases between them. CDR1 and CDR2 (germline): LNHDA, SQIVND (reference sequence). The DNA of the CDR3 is TGTGCCAGTAGTATCCCCACCGGGATCTTCTACACCTTC. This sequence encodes CASSIPTGIFYTF.

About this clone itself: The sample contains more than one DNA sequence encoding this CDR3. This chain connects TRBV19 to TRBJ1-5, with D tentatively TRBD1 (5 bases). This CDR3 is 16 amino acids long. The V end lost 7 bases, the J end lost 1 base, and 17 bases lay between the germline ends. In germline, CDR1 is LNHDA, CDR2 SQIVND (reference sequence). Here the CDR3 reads CASKELAGRSNQPQHF. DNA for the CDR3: TGTGCCAGTAAAGAGCTAGCAGGGAGGAGCAATCAGCCCCAGCATTTT.

The CDR3: CASSYRGNTEAFF. CDR3 nucleotide sequence: TGTGCCAGCAGTTACAGGGGGAACACTGAAGCTTTCTTT. The chain links TRBV6-5 to TRBJ1-1; D is perhaps TRBD1 (5 bases). V was shortened by 2 bases and J by 1 base, with 5 bases between the two germline ends. The CDR3 extends over 13 amino acids. CDR1 and CDR2 from the germline V gene are MNHEY and SVGAGI.

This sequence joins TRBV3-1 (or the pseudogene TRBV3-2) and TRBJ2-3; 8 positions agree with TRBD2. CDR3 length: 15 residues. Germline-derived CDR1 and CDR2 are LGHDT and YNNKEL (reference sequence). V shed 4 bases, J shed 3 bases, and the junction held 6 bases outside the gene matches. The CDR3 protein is CASSPRGGLTDTQYF. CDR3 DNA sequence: TGTGCCAGCAGCCCCCGGGGGGGTTTAACAGATACGCAGTATTTT.

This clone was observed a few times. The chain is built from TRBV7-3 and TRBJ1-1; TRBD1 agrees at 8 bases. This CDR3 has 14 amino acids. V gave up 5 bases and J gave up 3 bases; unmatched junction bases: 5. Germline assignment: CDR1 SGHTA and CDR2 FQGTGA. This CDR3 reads CASSLGQGYTEAFF. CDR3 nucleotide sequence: TGTGCCAGCAGCCTCGGACAGGGTTACACTGAAGCTTTCTTT.

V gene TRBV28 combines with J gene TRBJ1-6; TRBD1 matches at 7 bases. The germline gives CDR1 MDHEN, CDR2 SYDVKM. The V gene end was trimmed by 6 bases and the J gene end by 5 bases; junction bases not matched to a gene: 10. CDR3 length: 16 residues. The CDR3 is CASSRRGQANNSPLHF. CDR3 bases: TGTGCCAGCAGCCGACGCGGACAGGCCAATAATTCACCCCTCCACTTT.

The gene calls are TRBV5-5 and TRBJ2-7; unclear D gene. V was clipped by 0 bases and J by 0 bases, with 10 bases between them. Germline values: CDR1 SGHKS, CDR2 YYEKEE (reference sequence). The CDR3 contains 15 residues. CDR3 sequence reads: CASSLGPETSYEQYF. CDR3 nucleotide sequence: TGTGCCAGCAGCTTGGGCCCGGAGACCTCCTACGAGCAGTACTTC.

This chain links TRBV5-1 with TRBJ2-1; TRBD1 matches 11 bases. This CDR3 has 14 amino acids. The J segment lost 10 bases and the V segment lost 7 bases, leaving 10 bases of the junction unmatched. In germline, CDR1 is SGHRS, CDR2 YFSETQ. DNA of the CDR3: TGCGCCAGCGCAGGGACAGGGGGTAGTTACGAGCAGTTCTTC. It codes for CASAGTGGSYEQFF.

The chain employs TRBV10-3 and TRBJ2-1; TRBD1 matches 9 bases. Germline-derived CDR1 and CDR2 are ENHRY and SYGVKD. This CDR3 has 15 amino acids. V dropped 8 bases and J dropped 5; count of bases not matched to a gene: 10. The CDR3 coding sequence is TGTGCCATCGCGCCGAGGGGACAGGGCAACAATGAGCAGTTCTTC. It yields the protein CAIAPRGQGNNEQFF.

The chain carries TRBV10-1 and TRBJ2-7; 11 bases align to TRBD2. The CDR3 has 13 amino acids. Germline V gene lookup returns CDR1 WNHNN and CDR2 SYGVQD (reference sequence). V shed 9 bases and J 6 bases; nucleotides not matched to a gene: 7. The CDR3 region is CASSGGALVEQYF. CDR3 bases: TGCGCCAGTAGCGGGGGGGCCTTGGTCGAGCAGTACTTC.

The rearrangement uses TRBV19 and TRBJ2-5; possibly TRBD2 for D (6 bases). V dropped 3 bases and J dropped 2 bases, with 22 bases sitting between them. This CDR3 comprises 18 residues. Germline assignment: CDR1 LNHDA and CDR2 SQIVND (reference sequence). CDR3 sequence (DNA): TGTGCCAGTAGTATGGGCCCCTTCCGACTAGGCGTTCAAGAGACCCAGTACTTC. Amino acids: CASSMGPFRLGVQETQYF.

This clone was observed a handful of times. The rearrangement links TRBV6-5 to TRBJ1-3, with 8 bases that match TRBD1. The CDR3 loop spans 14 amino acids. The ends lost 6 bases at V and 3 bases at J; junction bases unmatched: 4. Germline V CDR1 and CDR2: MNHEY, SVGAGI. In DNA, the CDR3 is TGTGCCAGCAGCCCGACAGGGGTTGGAAACACCATATATTTT. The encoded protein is CASSPTGVGNTIYF.

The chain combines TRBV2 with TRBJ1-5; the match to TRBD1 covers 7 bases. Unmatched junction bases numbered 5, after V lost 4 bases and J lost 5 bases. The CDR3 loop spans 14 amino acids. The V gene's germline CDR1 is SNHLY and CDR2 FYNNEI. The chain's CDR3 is CASSARQGHQPQHF. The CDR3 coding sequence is TGTGCCAGCAGTGCTAGACAGGGTCATCAGCCCCAGCATTTT.

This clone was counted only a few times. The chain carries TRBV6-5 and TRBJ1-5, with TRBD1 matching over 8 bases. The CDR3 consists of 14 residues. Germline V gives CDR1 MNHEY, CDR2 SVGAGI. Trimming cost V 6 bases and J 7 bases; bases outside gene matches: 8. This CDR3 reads CASRRTGRNQPQHF. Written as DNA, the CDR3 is TGTGCCAGCAGGAGGACAGGGAGGAACCAGCCCCAGCATTTT.

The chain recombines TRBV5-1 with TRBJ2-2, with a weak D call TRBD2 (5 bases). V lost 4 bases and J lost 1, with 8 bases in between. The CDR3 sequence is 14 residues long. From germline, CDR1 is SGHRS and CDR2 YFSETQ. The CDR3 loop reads CASSTGLNTGELFF. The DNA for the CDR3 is TGCGCCAGCAGCACCGGACTGAACACCGGGGAGCTGTTTTTT. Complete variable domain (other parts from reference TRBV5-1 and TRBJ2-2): KAGVTQTPRYLIKTRGQQVTLSCSPISGHRSVSWYQQTPGQGLQFLFEYFSETQRNKGNFPGRFSGRQFSNSRSEMNVSTLELGDSALYLCASSTGLNTGELFFGEGSRLTVL.

CDR3 in amino acids: CASSPQGGNSPLHF. Written as DNA, the CDR3 is TGTGCCAGCAGTCCACAGGGTGGGAATTCACCCCTCCACTTT. The rearrangement links TRBV5-5 to TRBJ1-6, with a tentative D call TRBD1 (6 bases). The CDR3 spans 14 residues. Germline V CDR1 and CDR2: SGHKS, YYEKEE (reference sequence). V lost 5 bases, J lost 7 bases, and 13 bases lay in between.

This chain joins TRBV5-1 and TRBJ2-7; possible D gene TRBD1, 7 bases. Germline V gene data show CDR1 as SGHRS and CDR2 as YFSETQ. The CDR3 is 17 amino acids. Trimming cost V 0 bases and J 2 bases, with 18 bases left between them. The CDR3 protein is CASSLVGAGQSTYEQYF. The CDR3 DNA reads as TGCGCCAGCAGCTTGGTGGGGGCGGGACAGAGCACCTACGAGCAGTACTTC. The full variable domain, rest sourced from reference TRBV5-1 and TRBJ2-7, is KAGVTQTPRYLIKTRGQQVTLSCSPISGHRSVSWYQQTPGQGLQFLFEYFSETQRNKGNFPGRFSGRQFSNSRSEMNVSTLELGDSALYLCASSLVGAGQSTYEQYFGPGTRLTVT.

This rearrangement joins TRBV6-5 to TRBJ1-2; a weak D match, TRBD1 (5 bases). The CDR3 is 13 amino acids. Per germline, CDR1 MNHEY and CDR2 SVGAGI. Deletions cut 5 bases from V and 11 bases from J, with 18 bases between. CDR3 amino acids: CASSTEKTVRYTF. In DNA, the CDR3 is TGTGCCAGCAGTACCGAAAAGACAGTGAGATACACCTTC.

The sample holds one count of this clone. The CDR3 DNA reads TGTGCCAGCAGTTTTCCCTGGACAGGTAAGTACGAGCAGTACTTC. Its translation: CASSFPWTGKYEQYF. The rearrangement links TRBV6-5 to TRBJ2-7; TRBD1 aligns across 7 bases. The germline gives CDR1 MNHEY, CDR2 SVGAGI. V lost 4 bases and J lost 4; bases outside the gene matches: 10. The CDR3 contains 15 residues.

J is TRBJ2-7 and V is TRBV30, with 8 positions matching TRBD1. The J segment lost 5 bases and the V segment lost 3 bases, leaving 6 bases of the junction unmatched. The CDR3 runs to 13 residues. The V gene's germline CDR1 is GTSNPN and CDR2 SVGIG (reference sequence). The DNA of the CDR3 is TGTGCCTGGAGGCGAGCAGGGGGCCACGAGCAGTACTTC. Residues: CAWRRAGGHEQYF.